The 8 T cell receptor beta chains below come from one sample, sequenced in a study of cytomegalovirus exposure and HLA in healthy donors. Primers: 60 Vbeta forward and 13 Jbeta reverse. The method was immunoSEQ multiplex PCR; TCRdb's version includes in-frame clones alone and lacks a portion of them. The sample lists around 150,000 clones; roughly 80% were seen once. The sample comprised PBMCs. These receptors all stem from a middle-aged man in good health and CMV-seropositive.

The CDR3 DNA reads as TGTGCCAGCAGCTTGGGAGGGTTGGGGGAGACCCAGTACTTC. This translates into CASSLGGLGETQYF. The V and J genes are TRBV5-6 and TRBJ2-5, with a tentative D call TRBD2 (5 bases). This CDR3 comprises 14 residues. Germline-derived CDR1 and CDR2 are SGHDT and YYEEEE. V dropped 0 bases and J dropped 5 bases, with 11 bases sitting between them.

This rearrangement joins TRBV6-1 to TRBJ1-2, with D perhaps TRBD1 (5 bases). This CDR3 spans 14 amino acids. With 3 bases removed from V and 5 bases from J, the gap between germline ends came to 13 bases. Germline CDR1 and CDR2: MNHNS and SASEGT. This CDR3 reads CASSDKQESYGYTF. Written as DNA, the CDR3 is TGTGCCAGCAGTGATAAACAGGAATCATATGGCTACACCTTC.

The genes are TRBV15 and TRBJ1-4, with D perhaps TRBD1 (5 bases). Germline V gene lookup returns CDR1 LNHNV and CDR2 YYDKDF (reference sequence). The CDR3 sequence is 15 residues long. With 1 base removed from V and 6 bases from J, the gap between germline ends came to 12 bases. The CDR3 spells CATSRARWGDEKLFF. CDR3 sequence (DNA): TGTGCCACCAGCAGAGCCCGTTGGGGGGATGAAAAACTGTTTTTT.

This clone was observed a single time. For the CDR3, the DNA is TGCGCCAGCAGTCAAACAACCGGGACAGGGGTTGGAAACACCATATATTTT. Protein: CASSQTTGTGVGNTIYF. The rearrangement joins TRBV23-1 to TRBJ1-3; TRBD1 matches at 10 bases. TRBV23-1 is an ORF; its function is uncertain. This CDR3 spans 17 amino acids. The trim removed 2 bases at V and 3 bases at J, leaving 7 bases unmatched.

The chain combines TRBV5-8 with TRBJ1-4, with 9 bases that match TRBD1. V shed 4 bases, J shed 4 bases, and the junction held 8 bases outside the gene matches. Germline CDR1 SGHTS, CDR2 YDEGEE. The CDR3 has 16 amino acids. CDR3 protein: CASSRIGTGNNEKLFF. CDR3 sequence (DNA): TGTGCCAGCAGCAGGATAGGGACAGGGAATAATGAAAAACTGTTTTTT.

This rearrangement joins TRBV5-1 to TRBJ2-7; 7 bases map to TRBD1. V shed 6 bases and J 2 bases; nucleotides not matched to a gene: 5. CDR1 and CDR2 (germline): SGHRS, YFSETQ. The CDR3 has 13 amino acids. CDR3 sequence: CASKRTGTYEQYF. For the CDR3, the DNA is TGCGCCAGCAAGAGGACAGGCACCTACGAGCAGTACTTC.

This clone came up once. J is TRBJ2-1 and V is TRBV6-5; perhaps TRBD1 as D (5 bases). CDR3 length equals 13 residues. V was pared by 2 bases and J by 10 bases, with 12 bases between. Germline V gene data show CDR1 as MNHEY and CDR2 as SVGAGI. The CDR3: CASSYPRVGEQFF. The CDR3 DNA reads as TGTGCCAGCAGTTACCCCAGGGTTGGAGAGCAGTTCTTC.

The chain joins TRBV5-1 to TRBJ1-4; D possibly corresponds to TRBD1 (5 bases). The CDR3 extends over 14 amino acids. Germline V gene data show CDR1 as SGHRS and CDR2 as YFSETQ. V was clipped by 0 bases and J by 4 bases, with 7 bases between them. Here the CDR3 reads CASSLDRFNEKLFF. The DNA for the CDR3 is TGCGCCAGCAGCTTGGACAGGTTTAATGAAAAACTGTTTTTT.